Shown below are 16 T cell receptor beta chains from a single sample sequenced in a study of graft-versus-host responses after intestinal transplantation. Only in-frame clones appear in the TCRdb table, and some are missing; sequencing was by immunoSEQ multiplex PCR. The data show under 140,000 clones, approximately 92% seen once. For these TCRs, the target antigens are not known. This material consisted of unstimulated CD8+ T cells sorted from spleen or lymph node cells, taken before intestinal transplant. The source of these receptors is a human donor who received an intestinal transplant.

The chain combines TRBV6-5 with TRBJ2-7, with a weak D call TRBD2 (6 bases). Germline loops: CDR1 MNHEY, CDR2 SVGAGI. Trimming took 2 bases from V and 0 from J, leaving 11 bases between them. CDR3 length: 15 amino acids. CDR3 protein: CASSYRDWSSYEQYF. The CDR3 DNA is TGTGCCAGCAGTTACAGGGACTGGAGCTCCTACGAGCAGTACTTC.

The CDR3 here is CASSLWTSGQANEQFF. DNA for the CDR3: TGTGCCAGCAGCTTATGGACTAGCGGACAGGCCAATGAGCAGTTCTTC. The V call is TRBV7-9, the J call TRBJ2-1, with 10 nucleotides matching TRBD2. Per germline, CDR1 SEHNR and CDR2 FQNEAQ (reference sequence). V shed 2 bases, J shed 6 bases, and the junction held 7 bases outside the gene matches. The CDR3 has 16 residues.

The V gene is TRBV7-9, the J gene TRBJ1-2; D remains ambiguous. This CDR3 region has 12 residues. CDR1 SEHNR and CDR2 FQNEAQ come from the germline V gene (reference sequence). V was shortened by 8 bases and J by 3 bases, with 10 bases between the two germline ends. The DNA for the CDR3 is TGTGCCAGCCGCGACGGCCACTATGGCTACACCTTC. The encoded protein is CASRDGHYGYTF.

The genes are TRBV4-1 and TRBJ2-7; D unresolved. The germline V gene has CDR1 MGHRA and CDR2 YSYEKL. The CDR3 totals 15 residues. Between the trimmed V and J ends, which lost 1 base and 0 bases, there was a span of 10 bases. The CDR3 DNA is TGCGCCAGCAGCCAAGTTTCCGGTAGCTCCTACGAGCAGTACTTC. Protein sequence: CASSQVSGSSYEQYF.

This chain joins TRBV6-9 and TRBJ1-2, with D perhaps matching TRBD1 (5 bases). Trimming shortened V by 6 bases and J by 0 bases, and 8 bases separated the two germline ends. From germline, CDR1 is MNHGY and CDR2 SVAAGI. The length of the CDR3 is 13 residues. In DNA form, the CDR3 reads TGTGCCAGCAGACAGGCTGCTAACTATGGCTACACCTTC. Amino acids: CASRQAANYGYTF.

V is TRBV27 and J is TRBJ1-1; maybe TRBD1 (5 bases). V was pared by 3 bases and J by 0 bases, with 14 bases between. Germline V CDR1 and CDR2: MNHEY, SMNVEV (reference sequence). This CDR3 has 16 residues. CDR3 sequence: CASSLKGWRVNTEAFF. CDR3 in DNA: TGTGCCAGCAGTTTGAAGGGGTGGCGCGTGAACACTGAAGCTTTCTTT.

This sequence joins TRBV7-9 and TRBJ2-1; D gene unclear. With 2 bases removed from V and 9 bases from J, the gap between germline ends came to 2 bases. The CDR3 covers 10 residues. From germline, CDR1 is SEHNR and CDR2 FQNEAQ (reference sequence). CDR3 DNA sequence: TGTGCCAGCAGCTTAAGTGAGCAGTTCTTC. This codes for CASSLSEQFF.

The rearrangement links TRBV6-5 to TRBJ1-5; a possible D gene is TRBD1 (5 bases). CDR3 length equals 13 residues. Per the germline V gene, CDR1 is MNHEY and CDR2 is SVGAGI. V lost 5 bases to trimming and J lost 6 bases, with 11 bases between them. Written as DNA, the CDR3 is TGTGCCAGCAGTGACCCAGGGACTCAGCCCCAGCATTTT. Translated, it gives CASSDPGTQPQHF.

The V gene is TRBV5-4, the J gene TRBJ2-7, with 7 nucleotides matching TRBD1. The J segment lost 1 base and the V segment lost 5 bases, leaving 9 bases of the junction unmatched. This CDR3 has 15 amino acids. Per germline, CDR1 SGHNT and CDR2 YYREEE (reference sequence). The CDR3 sequence is CASRFSGGSSYEQYF. DNA of the CDR3: TGTGCCAGCAGGTTCTCAGGGGGTTCTTCCTACGAGCAGTACTTC.

The chain couples TRBV6-1 to TRBJ2-1; 9 bases line up with TRBD1. CDR1 MNHNS and CDR2 SASEGT come from the germline V gene. This CDR3 is 15 amino acids long. Germline trimming cut 6 bases from V and 8 bases from J; bases unmatched to any gene: 11. CDR3 amino acids: CASSLGDRVKDEQFF. The CDR3 bases are TGTGCCAGCAGCCTGGGGGACAGGGTAAAGGATGAGCAGTTCTTC.

This sequence joins TRBV6-6 and TRBJ2-7; D is possibly TRBD1 (6 bases). Germline assignment: CDR1 MNHNY and CDR2 SVGAGI (reference sequence). The germline V and J ends were trimmed by 2 bases and 3 bases, with 11 bases remaining between them. The CDR3 covers 14 residues. CDR3: CASSYMDRGYEQYF. The CDR3 DNA reads as TGTGCCAGCAGTTACATGGACAGAGGCTACGAGCAGTACTTC.

The chain has TRBV5-4 and TRBJ2-4; maybe TRBD1 (6 bases). This CDR3 region has 18 residues. Looked up from germline, CDR1 is SGHNT and CDR2 is YYREEE (reference sequence). Trimming pared 6 bases from V and 9 bases from J, leaving 31 bases between. The CDR3 protein is CASTLSGQPRQNHLIQYF. CDR3 nucleotide sequence: TGTGCCAGCACCCTATCAGGACAGCCTCGTCAGAATCATCTCATTCAGTACTTC.

The rearrangement uses TRBV27 and TRBJ1-5; possibly TRBD1 for D (5 bases). V lost 10 bases and J 9 bases, leaving 13 bases between the germline ends. Per the germline V gene, CDR1 is MNHEY and CDR2 is SMNVEV (reference sequence). The CDR3 loop spans 11 amino acids. CDR3 residues: CATGGSGPQHF. In nucleotides, the CDR3 is TGTGCCACCGGGGGGTCAGGGCCCCAGCATTTT.

The CDR3 sequence: CASSQETYPGSGYEQYF. CDR3 nucleotides: TGTGCCAGCAGCCAAGAGACGTATCCGGGCTCAGGCTACGAGCAGTACTTC. The chain joins TRBV4-2 to TRBJ2-7; D is ambiguous. The CDR3 spans 17 residues. V was pared by 0 bases and J by 3 bases, with 18 bases between. CDR1 and CDR2 from the germline V gene are LGHNA and YNFKEQ.

The chain joins TRBV7-9 to TRBJ1-2, with D perhaps matching TRBD1 (6 bases). The CDR3 is 14 residues long. V was clipped by 7 bases and J by 3 bases, with 15 bases between them. Germline assignment: CDR1 SEHNR and CDR2 FQNEAQ (reference sequence). CDR3 bases: TGTGCCAGCACCGGGAAACAGGGAGACTATGGCTACACCTTC. Amino acids: CASTGKQGDYGYTF.

This chain joins TRBV6-5 and TRBJ1-5, with a possible D match to TRBD1 (5 bases). Germline assignment: CDR1 MNHEY and CDR2 SVGAGI. The CDR3 has 14 amino acids. Trimming took 6 bases from V and 4 from J, leaving 13 bases between them. The CDR3 nucleotides read TGTGCCAGCAGCAGCAGGGTGTCGAATCAGCCCCAGCATTTT. It encodes CASSSRVSNQPQHF.